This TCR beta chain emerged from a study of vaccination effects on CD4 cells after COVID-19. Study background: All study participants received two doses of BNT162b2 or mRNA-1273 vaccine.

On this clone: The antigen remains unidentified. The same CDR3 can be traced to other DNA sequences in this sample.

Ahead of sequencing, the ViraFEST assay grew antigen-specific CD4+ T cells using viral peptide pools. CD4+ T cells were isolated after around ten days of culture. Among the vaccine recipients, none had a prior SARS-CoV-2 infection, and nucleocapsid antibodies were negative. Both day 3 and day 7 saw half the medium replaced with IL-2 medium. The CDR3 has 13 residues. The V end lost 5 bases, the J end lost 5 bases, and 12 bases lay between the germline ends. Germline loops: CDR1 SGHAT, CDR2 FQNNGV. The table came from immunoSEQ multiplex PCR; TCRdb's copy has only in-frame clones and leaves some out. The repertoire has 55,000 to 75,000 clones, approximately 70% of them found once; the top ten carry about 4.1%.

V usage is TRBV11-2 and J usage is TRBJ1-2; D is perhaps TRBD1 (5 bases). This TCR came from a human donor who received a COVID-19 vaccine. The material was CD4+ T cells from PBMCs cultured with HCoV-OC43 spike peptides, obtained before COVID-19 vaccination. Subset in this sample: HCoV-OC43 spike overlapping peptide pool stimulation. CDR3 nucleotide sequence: TGTGCCAGCAGCCTATCGGGACTTTATGGCTACACCTTC. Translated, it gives CASSLSGLYGYTF.